This T cell receptor beta chain stems from a study of early T cells in non-severe SARS-CoV-2 infection. Study-level background: The authors sequenced bulk RNA from unsorted whole blood, leaving chains unpaired. Study results and caveats: Matching results from VDJdb favored anti-spike CD8 responses, leaving private and CD4 specificities undetected.

In germline, CDR1 is ENHRY, CDR2 SYGVKD. Trimming pared 3 bases from V and 1 base from J, leaving 6 bases between. The CDR3 spans 13 residues. This clonotype was recorded at least ten times. Its antigen is still unknown. Unique molecular identifiers tagged individual cDNA molecules. TCRdb re-analysed the 5' RACE reads in MiXCR, keeping a single row per CDR3 protein. The data show over 20,000 distinct CDR3 sequences, with approximately 4.3% seen just once and about 5.8% held by the top ten. This clonotype was obtained from an adult who was a healthcare worker with PCR-confirmed SARS-CoV-2 infection or an uninfected control (not recorded which). Sample: whole blood. The chain has TRBV10-3 and TRBJ1-1, with D tentatively TRBD1 (5 bases). CDR3 DNA: TGTGCCATCAGTGACAGGGAGAACACTGAAGCTTTCTTT. Amino acid sequence: CAISDRENTEAFF.